These T cell receptor beta chains were read from a single sample in a study of blood T cell repertoires in COVID-19. Sequencing was performed with immunoSEQ multiplex PCR; in TCRdb, only in-frame clones are kept and a portion is missing. Of about 140,000 clones in the sample, approximately 89% were seen once. The specimen was peripheral blood. Receptor source: a man aged 55 to 70 with active or convalescent COVID-19. The CDR3 runs from the conserved cysteine through the conserved F or W. D genes are given only for firm matches. The size entry is marked missing in some rows and otherwise reads once, few, many or a size class.

d_call j_call clone_size v_call cdr3_nt cdr3_aa
- TRBJ1-2 - TRBV6-6 TGTGCCAGCAGTTCGATGAAGGAGGCTAATAGCTACACCTTC CASSSMKEANSYTF
TRBD1 TRBJ2-7 - TRBV14 TGTGCCAGCAGCCAAGATCTAACAGGGGACGAGCAGTACTTC CASSQDLTGDEQYF
- TRBJ2-1 - TRBV5-1 TGCGCCAGCAGCTTGGATACTAGTATGTCTCTCTTC CASSLDTSMSLF
TRBD2 TRBJ2-7 - TRBV27 TGTGCCAGCGCCTCCGGGACTAGATTTCTCTACGAGCAGTACTTC CASASGTRFLYEQYF
- TRBJ2-1 - TRBV29-1 TGCAGCGCCCTACTAGTTCACTCCTACAATGAGCAGTTCTTC CSALLVHSYNEQFF
- TRBJ2-5 - TRBV6-5 TGTGCCAGCAGCCAAGGGGGGGGGTCGGAGACCCAGTACTTC CASSQGGGSETQYF
TRBD2 TRBJ2-7 - TRBV3-1/TRBV3-2 TGTGCCAGCAGCCAAGGCCTAGCGGGCTACGAGCAGTACTTC CASSQGLAGYEQYF
- TRBJ1-5 - TRBV19 TGTGCCAGTAGTAACCGGGATCTTAATCAGCCCCAGCATTTT CASSNRDLNQPQHF
- TRBJ1-3 - TRBV5-1 TGCGCCAGCAGCTCTTCAGGTCGCCCTGGAAACACCATATATTTT CASSSSGRPGNTIYF
- TRBJ1-2 - TRBV28 TGTGCCAGCAGTTTTTTAAAGGCCGGGGATGGCTACACCTTC CASSFLKAGDGYTF
- TRBJ2-1 - TRBV6-5 TGTGCCAGCAGTTACGGCGGGACCCTCCGTGTCAATGAGCAGTTCTTC CASSYGGTLRVNEQFF
- TRBJ2-3 - TRBV28 TGTGCCAGCAGTGAGACAGGGACTCCCACAGATACGCAGTATTTT CASSETGTPTDTQYF
TRBD2 TRBJ2-1 - TRBV28 TGTGCCAGCAGTTTACTATCCCCGGGGGTAGCGGGAACTAGCGGGGCGAAGTTCTTC CASSLLSPGVAGTSGAKFF
- TRBJ2-7 - TRBV2 TGTGCCAGCAGCGGGAGCGGGTTGGGATCCTACGAGCAGTACTTC CASSGSGLGSYEQYF
- TRBJ2-7 - TRBV18 TGTGCCAGCTCACCATCCAGGGTCGACGAGCAGTACTTC CASSPSRVDEQYF
- TRBJ2-5 - TRBV6-5 TGTGCCAGCAGTAGTTTTCGGGTAACGGAGACCCAGTACTTC CASSSFRVTETQYF
TRBD1 TRBJ1-4 - TRBV19 TGTGCCAGTGCACTCGGACAGGGGGGAAAACTGTTTTTT CASALGQGGKLFF
- TRBJ2-5 - TRBV7-9 TGTGCCAGCAGCTTAGGGCGGGGAGAGACCCAGTACTTC CASSLGRGETQYF
- TRBJ1-2 few TRBV28 TGTGCCGGGGGAGGAGTGGGTGGCTACACCTTC CAGGGVGGYTF
TRBD1 TRBJ2-5 - TRBV4-1 TGCGCCAGCAGCCATCCCGGGACAGGGAAAGAGACCCAGTACTTC CASSHPGTGKETQYF
TRBD1 TRBJ1-5 - TRBV6-1 TGTGCCAGCAGTGAAGCTGGACAGGCGCGCATCGCCCAGCATTTT CASSEAGQARIAQHF
- TRBJ1-2 - TRBV11-2 TGTGCCAGCAGCCTAAGAGCCGCAGGGATCTATGGCTACACCTTC CASSLRAAGIYGYTF
TRBD1 TRBJ1-6 - TRBV7-9 TGTGCCAGCAGCCTCGGGACAGGGAGGCATTCACCCCTCCACTTT CASSLGTGRHSPLHF
- TRBJ2-2 - TRBV30 TGTGCCTGGAGTGTCGGTCTGTACACCGGGGAGCTGTTTTTT CAWSVGLYTGELFF
TRBD2 TRBJ2-6 - TRBV7-6 TGTGCCAGCAGCTTAGTTCGAGCGGGAGTGAGCTCTGGGGCCAACGTCCTGACTTTC CASSLVRAGVSSGANVLTF
- TRBJ2-5 - TRBV5-6 TGTGCCAGCAGCTTATCTCATCTAGTCGATCGGGAGACCCAGTACTTC CASSLSHLVDRETQYF
- TRBJ2-5 once TRBV18 TGTGCCAGCTCACCCAACCAAGAGACCCAGTACTTC CASSPNQETQYF
TRBD1 TRBJ1-3 - TRBV11-2 TGTGCCAGCAGCACGATACAGGGGAGCTCTGGAAACACCATATATTTT CASSTIQGSSGNTIYF
- TRBJ2-1 - TRBV11-3 TGTGCCAGCAGCTTAGAACGGGGTGAGCAGTTCTTC CASSLERGEQFF
- TRBJ1-5 - TRBV15 TGTGCCACCAGCAGAGATACTAATAGCAATCAGCCCCAGCATTTT CATSRDTNSNQPQHF
TRBD1 TRBJ2-7 - TRBV11-2 TGTGCCAGCAGCAACCCGACAGGGGTTGGGTACGAGCAGTACTTC CASSNPTGVGYEQYF
TRBD2 TRBJ2-1 - TRBV28 TGTGCCTCCGGAGAGGGAGGGCCTATAAGCGAGCAGTTCTTC CASGEGGPISEQFF
- TRBJ2-7 - TRBV9 TGTGCCAGATACAGGCCAGACTCCTACGAGCAGTACTTC CARYRPDSYEQYF
- TRBJ2-1 - TRBV21-1 TGTGCCAGCAGCAAAGAGGATCGACAGGTCTCCTACAATGAGCAGTTCTTC CASSKEDRQVSYNEQFF
TRBD2 TRBJ2-2 - TRBV5-1 TGCGCCAGCAGACCGAAGTCCGGGGGGACCGGGGAGCTGTTTTTT CASRPKSGGTGELFF
TRBD1 TRBJ1-2 once TRBV28 TGTGCCAGCAGTTCAACCCGACAGGGAGCAAACTATGGCTACACCTTC CASSSTRQGANYGYTF
TRBD1 TRBJ1-2 - TRBV2 TGTGCCAGCAGCCCCCTGACCCCCCAAGACAGGGGTGGCTACACCTTC CASSPLTPQDRGGYTF
- TRBJ2-3 once TRBV3-1/TRBV3-2 TGTGCCAGCAGTCGACAGAGCACAGATACGCAGTATTTT CASSRQSTDTQYF
TRBD1 TRBJ2-2 - TRBV5-1 TGCGCCAGCAGCTTGGGTGTGACAGGGGCCGGGGAGCTGTTTTTT CASSLGVTGAGELFF
- TRBJ2-7 - TRBV28 TGTGCCAGCAGTTCCCCTGGCGGGAAGGGGACCTACGAGCAGTACTTC CASSSPGGKGTYEQYF
TRBD1 TRBJ2-5 few TRBV19 TGTGCCAGTAGTCGGACAGGGGGAAGGGAGACCCAGTACTTC CASSRTGGRETQYF
- TRBJ1-5 once TRBV6-1 TGTGCCAGCAGTGATTGGGGGCTATGGGGCAATCAGCCCCAGCATTTT CASSDWGLWGNQPQHF
- TRBJ1-5 - TRBV25-1 TGTGCCAGCAGTGTCGGGTTCAATCAGCCCCAGCATTTT CASSVGFNQPQHF
TRBD2 TRBJ2-3 - TRBV5-1 TGCGCCAGCAGCTTGCCCGACCTAGCGGGGGCCGTTAGGGATTTT CASSLPDLAGAVRDF
TRBD2 TRBJ2-5 - TRBV5-4 TGTGCCAGCAGCCAGGGACTACAAGAGACCCAGTACTTC CASSQGLQETQYF
- TRBJ1-4 - TRBV29-1 TGCAGCGTTGAAAAGGCAGGGATAGATGAAAAACTGTTTTTT CSVEKAGIDEKLFF
- TRBJ2-7 - TRBV5-6 TGTGCCAGCAGCTTGTGGGCAGGTCGAGCCTACGAGCAGTACTTC CASSLWAGRAYEQYF
- TRBJ2-1 - TRBV29-1 TGCAGCGTTGAAGGTCCAAATTACAATGAGCAGTTCTTC CSVEGPNYNEQFF